Shown below are 21 T cell receptor beta chains from a single sample sequenced in a study of blood T cells in healthy people across ages. A sample-barcoded 5' primer and a J-beta primer mix were used in a second PCR of roughly 6 to 11 cycles. TCRdb re-analysed the 5' RACE reads in MiXCR, keeping a single row per CDR3 protein. The data contain hundreds of thousands of distinct CDR3 sequences, under 25% of them singletons. The specimen sequenced was blood. The receptors were sampled from a man between 70 and 80 years old in good health.

The CDR3 is CASSPSGVTKNIQYF. CDR3 DNA sequence: TGTGCCAGCAGCCCCTCCGGGGTGACCAAAAACATTCAGTACTTC. The rearrangement uses TRBV7-2 and TRBJ2-4; a weak D match, TRBD2 (5 bases). Germline CDR1 and CDR2: SGHTA and FQGNSA. The CDR3 runs to 15 residues. V was cut by 5 bases and J by 2 bases, with 13 bases left in between.

Only a few counts were recorded for this clonotype. The chain recombines TRBV6-2 or TRBV6-3 with TRBJ2-5; the match to TRBD2 covers 11 bases. The J call may be wrong; the DNA end is better matched by TRBJ2-7. Per the germline V gene, CDR1 is MNHEY and CDR2 is SVGEGT. The CDR3 runs to 14 residues. The CDR3 reads CASRTSGAVYEQYF. For the CDR3, the DNA is TGTGCCAGCAGGACTAGCGGGGCCGTCTACGAGCAGTACTTC.

This clonotype showed up just a few times. The junction shows a germline mismatch at one end, possibly a read error. The chain has TRBV20-1 and TRBJ1-2, with D tentatively TRBD1 (6 bases). The CDR3 length is 14 residues. CDR1 is DFQATT and CDR2 is SNEGSKA in the germline V gene (reference sequence). In DNA, the CDR3 is TGCAGTGCTACCCCGGGAGGGGCAGGGGCCCGGTCCCTCTTC. Translating it yields CSATPGGAGARSLF.

The chain carries TRBV5-1 and TRBJ2-5; no firm D call. The DNA end lines up better with TRBJ2-7; the J call may be wrong. The germline V gene encodes CDR1 SGHRS and CDR2 YFSETQ. The CDR3 is 13 residues long. CDR3 sequence (DNA): TGCGCCAGCAGCTTGGACAGCCTGGGCGAGCAGTACTTC. It is translated as CASSLDSLGEQYF.

This clonotype has a handful of counts. The V gene is TRBV24-1, the J gene TRBJ2-2; D is perhaps TRBD1 (6 bases). CDR1 is KGHDR, CDR2 SFDVKD, per germline. The CDR3 consists of 13 residues. Trimming took 7 bases from V and 1 from J, leaving 6 bases between them. CDR3 sequence (DNA): TGTGCCACCAGACAGGGGAACACCGGGGAGCTGTTTTTT. Residues: CATRQGNTGELFF.

This sequence joins TRBV7-9 and TRBJ2-1; 7 nucleotides align to TRBD1. The ends lost 5 bases at V and 6 bases at J; junction bases unmatched: 10. Germline CDR1 SEHNR, CDR2 FQNEAQ (reference sequence). The CDR3 loop spans 15 amino acids. The CDR3 DNA sequence: TGTGCCAGCAGCAGGCTCGGGACAGCAATCAATGAGCAGTTCTTC. Its translation: CASSRLGTAINEQFF.

This clonotype has just a few counts. The chain is built from TRBV3-1 and TRBJ2-7; D perhaps matches TRBD2 (5 bases). The CDR3 sequence is 11 residues long. The V gene lost 2 bases and the J gene lost 7 bases, with 6 bases spanning the gap. The germline CDR1 and CDR2 sequences are LGHDT and YNNKEL (reference sequence). DNA for the CDR3: TGTGCCAGCAGCCAAACTAGTGAGCAGTACTTC. Its translation is CASSQTSEQYF.

This clonotype was detected only once. The chain has TRBV29-1 and TRBJ2-5; 9 nucleotides agree with TRBD1. The CDR3 contains 16 residues. The V and J ends lost 7 bases and 4 bases, in that order; junction bases with no gene match: 16. The germline gives CDR1 SQVTM, CDR2 ANQGSEA. The CDR3 protein is CSAKKRDRGARETQYF. The CDR3 nucleotides are TGCAGCGCCAAAAAAAGAGACAGGGGGGCCCGAGAGACCCAGTACTTC.

The rearrangement joins TRBV20-1 to TRBJ2-3; TRBD1 might be the D (6 bases). Germline-derived CDR1 and CDR2 are DFQATT and SNEGSKA (reference sequence). Trimming left V 4 bases short and J 2 bases short, with 16 bases between. The CDR3 has 15 residues. CDR3 sequence reads: CSATYRDEHTDTQYF. The CDR3 nucleotides read TGCAGTGCTACCTACAGGGATGAGCACACAGATACGCAGTATTTT.

The chain links TRBV9 to TRBJ2-2, with D uncertain. The CDR3 is 12 amino acids. V dropped 3 bases and J dropped 7 bases, with 7 bases sitting between them. Germline CDR1 SGDLS, CDR2 YYNGEE. CDR3: CASSGGFGELFF. The CDR3 DNA sequence: TGTGCCAGCAGCGGGGGATTCGGGGAGCTGTTTTTT.

This clonotype has more than one count but fewer than ten. The gene calls are TRBV10-3 and TRBJ2-7; 12 nucleotides line up with TRBD2. The CDR3 runs 14 residues. Germline trimming cut 6 bases from V and 4 bases from J; bases unmatched to any gene: 4. The germline gives CDR1 ENHRY, CDR2 SYGVKD. DNA of the CDR3: TGTGCCATCAGCGGACTAGCGGGAAGGTACGAGCAGTACTTC. Its protein product is CAISGLAGRYEQYF.

The V call is TRBV3-1, the J call TRBJ2-5; a possible D gene is TRBD2 (5 bases). V was pared by 4 bases and J by 7 bases, with 16 bases between. There are 14 residues in the CDR3. From germline, CDR1 is LGHDT and CDR2 YNNKEL (reference sequence). CDR3 protein: CASSPSGVWGTQYF. CDR3 nucleotides: TGTGCCAGCAGCCCCTCCGGGGTCTGGGGGACCCAGTACTTC.

In its sample, this clonotype was seen many times. The J gene is TRBJ2-3, the V gene TRBV15; D gene unclear. This CDR3 has 14 amino acids. With 1 base removed from V and 1 base from J, the gap between germline ends came to 6 bases. CDR1 and CDR2 from the germline V gene are LNHNV and YYDKDF (reference sequence). CDR3 nucleotides: TGTGCCACCAGCAGAGGCGAGGGCACAGATACGCAGTATTTT. Its protein product is CATSRGEGTDTQYF.

The V call is TRBV2, the J call TRBJ2-5, with D perhaps matching TRBD2 (5 bases). CDR3 length equals 15 residues. Germline V lookup: CDR1 SNHLY, CDR2 FYNNEI. The ends were cut back, 8 bases at V and 1 base at J, with 17 bases in the middle. CDR3 amino acids: CASEGRRGAQETQYF. In nucleotides, the CDR3 is TGTGCCAGCGAGGGCCGCCGGGGTGCCCAAGAGACCCAGTACTTC. The full variable domain, in which reference TRBV2 and TRBJ2-5 provide the parts outside the CDR3, is EPEVTQTPSHQVTQMGQEVILRCVPISNHLYFYWYRQILGQKVEFLVSFYNNEISEKSEIFDDQFSVERPDGSNFTLKIRSTKLEDSAMYFCASEGRRGAQETQYFGPGTRLLVL.

The chain recombines TRBV24-1 with TRBJ2-2; D possibly matches TRBD1 or TRBD2 (5 bases each). V lost 2 bases, J lost 5 bases, and 14 bases lay in between. Germline values: CDR1 KGHDR, CDR2 SFDVKD. This CDR3 region has 16 residues. The CDR3: CATSDSYGASTGELFF. CDR3 in DNA: TGTGCCACCAGTGATTCGTACGGGGCGAGTACCGGGGAGCTGTTTTTT.

The V gene is TRBV20-1, the J gene TRBJ2-5; TRBD2 is a possible D gene (6 bases). Deletions cut 0 bases from V and 1 base from J, with 12 bases between. The length of the CDR3 is 15 residues. Germline V gives CDR1 DFQATT, CDR2 SNEGSKA (reference sequence). The CDR3 sequence is CSARDRAGSQETQYF. CDR3 DNA: TGCAGTGCTAGAGATCGTGCGGGGAGCCAAGAGACCCAGTACTTC.

This clonotype was seen a handful of times. CDR3 in amino acids: CASSGGLAGTYNEQFF. CDR3 coding DNA: TGTGCCAGCAGTGGCGGACTAGCGGGTACCTACAATGAGCAGTTCTTC. The chain joins TRBV6-1 to TRBJ2-1, with TRBD2 identical over 11 bases. The V gene's germline CDR1 is MNHNS and CDR2 SASEGT. Trimming cost V 4 bases and J 2 bases; bases outside gene matches: 4. This CDR3 region has 16 residues.

The rearrangement joins TRBV5-5 to TRBJ2-1; 12 bases agree with TRBD1. V lost 4 bases, J lost 9 bases, and 8 bases stayed unmatched. Germline loops: CDR1 SGHKS, CDR2 YYEKEE (reference sequence). This CDR3 region has 15 residues. In DNA, the CDR3 is TGTGCCAGCAGCCCGGGACAGGGGGCGCGTGGTGAGCAGTTCTTC. Protein sequence: CASSPGQGARGEQFF.

This clonotype occurred many times. The rearrangement uses TRBV7-2 and TRBJ2-3, with 14 nucleotides matching TRBD2. V lost 1 base and J lost 4; bases outside the gene matches: 10. The germline CDR1 and CDR2 sequences are SGHTA and FQGNSA. The CDR3 has 19 residues. CDR3 loop: CASSLVFSTSGRGADTQYF. The CDR3 DNA is TGTGCCAGCAGCTTAGTTTTTTCGACTAGCGGGAGGGGGGCAGATACGCAGTATTTT.

This clonotype was seen just once. A much more abundant neighbour one base away suggests this may be a read error. This sequence joins TRBV2 and TRBJ2-7; no reliable D call. The CDR3 totals 10 residues. With 4 bases removed from V and 5 bases from J, the gap between germline ends came to 3 bases. Germline assignment: CDR1 SNHLY and CDR2 FYNNEI. The CDR3 sequence: CASSVNEQYF. DNA for the CDR3: TGTGCCAGCAGTGTAAACGAGCAGTACTTC.

This clonotype was seen more than once but under ten times. Relative to the germline gene, one junction end is altered; a read error may explain this. The J gene is TRBJ2-5, the V gene TRBV20-1; D call uncertain. This CDR3 is built from 14 residues. Germline values: CDR1 DFQATT, CDR2 SNEGSKA (reference sequence). CDR3 nucleotides: TGCAGTGCTAGAATCGGTTACTCTCAAGAGACCCGGTACTTC. Protein: CSARIGYSQETRYF.